One and the same sample provided the 2 T cell receptor beta chains below, sequenced in a study of control samples from healthy donors and cancer patients. Some clones are missing from TCRdb's copy, which holds only in-frame ones; the method was immunoSEQ multiplex PCR. This sample has approximately 74,000 clones, with around 93% found just once. Sequenced sample: blood. The receptor set was obtained from a young woman in good health.

The rearrangement uses TRBV9 and TRBJ1-2, with TRBD1 identical over 7 bases. CDR3 length: 14 residues. The germline gives CDR1 SGDLS, CDR2 YYNGEE. V dropped 4 bases and J dropped 2; count of bases not matched to a gene: 5. The CDR3 is CASSTQQGNYGYTF. CDR3 bases: TGTGCCAGCAGCACACAACAGGGGAACTATGGCTACACCTTC.

The rearrangement links TRBV11-2 to TRBJ2-1; 10 nucleotides agree with TRBD1. There are 15 residues in the CDR3. Germline-derived CDR1 and CDR2 are SGHAT and FQNNGV. V dropped 5 bases and J dropped 8; count of bases not matched to a gene: 9. This CDR3 is CASSLSGTGVYEQFF. Written as DNA, the CDR3 is TGTGCCAGCAGCCTTTCTGGGACAGGGGTCTATGAGCAGTTCTTC. The full variable domain, rest sourced from reference TRBV11-2 and TRBJ2-1, is EAGVAQSPRYKIIEKRQSVAFWCNPISGHATLYWYQQILGQGPKLLIQFQNNGVVDDSQLPKDRFSAERLKGVDSTLKIQPAKLEDSAVYLCASSLSGTGVYEQFFGPGTRLTVL.